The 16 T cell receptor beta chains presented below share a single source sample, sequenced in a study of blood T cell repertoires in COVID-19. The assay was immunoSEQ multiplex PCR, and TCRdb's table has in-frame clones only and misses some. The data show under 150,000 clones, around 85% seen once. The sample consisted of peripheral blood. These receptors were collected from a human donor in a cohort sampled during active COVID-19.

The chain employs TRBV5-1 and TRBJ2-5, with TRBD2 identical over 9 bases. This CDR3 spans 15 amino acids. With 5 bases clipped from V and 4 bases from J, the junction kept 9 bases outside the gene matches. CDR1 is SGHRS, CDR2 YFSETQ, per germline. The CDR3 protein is CASRFLAGEGETQYF. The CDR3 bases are TGCGCCAGCAGGTTCTTAGCGGGGGAAGGAGAGACCCAGTACTTC.

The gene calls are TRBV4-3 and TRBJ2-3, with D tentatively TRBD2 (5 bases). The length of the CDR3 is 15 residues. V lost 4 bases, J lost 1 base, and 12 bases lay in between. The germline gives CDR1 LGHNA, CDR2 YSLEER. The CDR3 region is CASSRMAAGTDTQYF. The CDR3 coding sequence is TGCGCCAGCAGCCGTATGGCAGCGGGCACAGATACGCAGTATTTT.

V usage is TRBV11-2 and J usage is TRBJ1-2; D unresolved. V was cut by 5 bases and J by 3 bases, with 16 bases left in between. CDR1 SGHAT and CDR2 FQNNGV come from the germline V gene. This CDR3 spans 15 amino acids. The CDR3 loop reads CASSTQNHKDYGYTF. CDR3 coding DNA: TGTGCCAGCAGCACTCAAAATCATAAAGACTATGGCTACACCTTC.

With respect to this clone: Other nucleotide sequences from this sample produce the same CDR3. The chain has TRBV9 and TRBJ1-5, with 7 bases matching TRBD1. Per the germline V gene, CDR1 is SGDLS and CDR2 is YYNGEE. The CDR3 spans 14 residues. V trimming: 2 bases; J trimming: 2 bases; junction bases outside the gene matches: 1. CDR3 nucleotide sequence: TGTGCCAGCAGCGTTACAGGGGGCAATCAGCCCCAGCATTTT. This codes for CASSVTGGNQPQHF.

This CDR3 reads CASSFGSTEAFF. CDR3 nucleotides: TGTGCCAGCAGCTTCGGTTCCACTGAAGCTTTCTTT. This chain uses TRBV11-2 with TRBJ1-1, with unresolved D. This CDR3 region has 12 residues. Germline CDR1 SGHAT, CDR2 FQNNGV. V was clipped by 3 bases and J by 4 bases, with 6 bases between them.

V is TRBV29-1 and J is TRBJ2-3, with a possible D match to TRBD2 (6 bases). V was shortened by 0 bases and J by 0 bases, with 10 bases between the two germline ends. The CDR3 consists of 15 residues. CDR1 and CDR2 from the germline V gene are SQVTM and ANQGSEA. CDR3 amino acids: CSVEEGRGSTDTQYF. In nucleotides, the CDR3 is TGCAGCGTTGAAGAGGGGCGGGGTAGCACAGATACGCAGTATTTT.

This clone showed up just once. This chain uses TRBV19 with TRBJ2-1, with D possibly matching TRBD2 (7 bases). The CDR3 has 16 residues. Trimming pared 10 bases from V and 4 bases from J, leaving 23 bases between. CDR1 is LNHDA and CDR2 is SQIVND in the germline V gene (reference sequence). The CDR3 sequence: CATRGGGSVLYNEQFF. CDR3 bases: TGTGCCACCCGAGGGGGAGGGTCGGTTTTGTACAATGAGCAGTTCTTC.

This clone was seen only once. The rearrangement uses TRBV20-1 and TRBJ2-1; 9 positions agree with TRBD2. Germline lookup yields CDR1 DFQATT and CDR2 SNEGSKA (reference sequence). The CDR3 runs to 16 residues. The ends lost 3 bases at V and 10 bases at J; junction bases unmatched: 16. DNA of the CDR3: TGCAGTGCTAGTCGCCCTTTGGCGGGGGGGCCTGGGGAGCAGTTCTTC. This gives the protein CSASRPLAGGPGEQFF.

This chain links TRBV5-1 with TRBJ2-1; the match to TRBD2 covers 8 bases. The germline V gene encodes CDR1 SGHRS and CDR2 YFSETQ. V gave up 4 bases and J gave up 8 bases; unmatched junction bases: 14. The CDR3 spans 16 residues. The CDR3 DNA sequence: TGCGCCAGCAGCCTGGTGATAACTAGCGGCGGGGATGAGCAGTTCTTC. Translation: CASSLVITSGGDEQFF.

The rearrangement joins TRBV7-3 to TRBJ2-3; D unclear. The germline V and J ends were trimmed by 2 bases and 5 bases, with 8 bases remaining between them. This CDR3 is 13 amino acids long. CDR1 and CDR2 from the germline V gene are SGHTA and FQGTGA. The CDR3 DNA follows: TGTGCCAGCAGCTTATTCGGTTTAGATACGCAGTATTTT. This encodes CASSLFGLDTQYF.

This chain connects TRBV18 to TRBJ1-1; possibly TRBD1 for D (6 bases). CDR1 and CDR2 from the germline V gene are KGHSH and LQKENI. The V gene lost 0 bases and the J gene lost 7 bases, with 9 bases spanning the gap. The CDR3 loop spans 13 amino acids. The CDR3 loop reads CASSPPGQNEAFF. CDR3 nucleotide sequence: TGTGCCAGCTCACCACCCGGACAGAATGAAGCTTTCTTT.

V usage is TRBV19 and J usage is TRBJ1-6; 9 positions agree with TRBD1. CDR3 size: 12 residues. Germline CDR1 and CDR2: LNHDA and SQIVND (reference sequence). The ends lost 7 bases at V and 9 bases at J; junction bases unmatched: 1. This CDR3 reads CASNRGPSPLHF. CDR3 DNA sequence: TGTGCCAGTAACAGGGGGCCTTCACCCCTCCACTTT.

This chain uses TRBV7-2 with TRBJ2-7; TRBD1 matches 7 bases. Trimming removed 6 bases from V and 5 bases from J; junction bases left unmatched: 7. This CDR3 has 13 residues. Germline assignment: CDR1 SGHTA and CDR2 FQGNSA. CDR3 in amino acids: CASSLDRADEQYF. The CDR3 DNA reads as TGTGCCAGCAGTCTTGACAGGGCGGACGAGCAGTACTTC.

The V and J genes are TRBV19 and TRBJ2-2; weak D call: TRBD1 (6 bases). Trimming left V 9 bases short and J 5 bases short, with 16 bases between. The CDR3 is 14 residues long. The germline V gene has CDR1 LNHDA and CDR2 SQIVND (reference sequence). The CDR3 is CASHVGTQTGELFF. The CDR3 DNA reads TGTGCCAGCCACGTCGGGACACAAACCGGGGAGCTGTTTTTT.

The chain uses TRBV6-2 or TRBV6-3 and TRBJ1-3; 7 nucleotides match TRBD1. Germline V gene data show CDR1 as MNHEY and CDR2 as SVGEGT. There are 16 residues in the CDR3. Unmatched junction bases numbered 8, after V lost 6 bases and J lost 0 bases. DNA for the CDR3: TGTGCCAGCAGCCGGGGACAGAGGAGCTCTGGAAACACCATATATTTT. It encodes CASSRGQRSSGNTIYF.

CDR3 residues: CASSPLSGGPPYNEQFF. The DNA of the CDR3 is TGCGCCAGCAGCCCACTTAGCGGGGGGCCTCCTTACAATGAGCAGTTCTTC. The chain has TRBV4-1 and TRBJ2-1, with 10 nucleotides matching TRBD2. Germline lookup yields CDR1 MGHRA and CDR2 YSYEKL. The V gene end was trimmed by 4 bases and the J gene end by 4 bases; junction bases not matched to a gene: 10. The CDR3 consists of 17 residues.